These 31 T cell receptor beta chains originate from one sample sequenced in a study of OX40 agonist ivuxolimab in advanced cancers. Only in-frame clones appear in the TCRdb table, and some are missing; sequencing was by immunoSEQ multiplex PCR. The sample yields tens of thousands of clones, 91% seen once. This sample comprised CD4+ or CD8+ T cells sorted from blood, obtained in a trial of the OX40 agonist ivuxolimab. The receptors were gathered from an adult with an advanced solid tumor such as melanoma, head and neck, liver or kidney cancer.

This clone has just a few counts. V usage is TRBV5-1 and J usage is TRBJ2-7; D not resolved. Trimming pared 2 bases from V and 3 bases from J, leaving 9 bases between. Germline CDR1 SGHRS, CDR2 YFSETQ. CDR3 length equals 13 residues. The CDR3 DNA sequence: TGCGCCAGCAGCTTACCCCAAAACTACGAGCAGTACTTC. This translates into CASSLPQNYEQYF. Complete variable domain (other parts from reference TRBV5-1 and TRBJ2-7): KAGVTQTPRYLIKTRGQQVTLSCSPISGHRSVSWYQQTPGQGLQFLFEYFSETQRNKGNFPGRFSGRQFSNSRSEMNVSTLELGDSALYLCASSLPQNYEQYFGPGTRLTVT.

This clone was found a few times. The J gene is TRBJ1-4, the V gene TRBV18, with 8 bases aligning to TRBD1. V trimming: 6 bases; J trimming: 8 bases; junction bases outside the gene matches: 5. The CDR3 length is 13 residues. Per the germline V gene, CDR1 is KGHSH and CDR2 is LQKENI. DNA for the CDR3: TGTGCCAGCTCCCGGGGACAGGCCGAAAAACTGTTTTTT. Protein sequence: CASSRGQAEKLFF. Drawing the rest from reference TRBV18 and TRBJ1-4, the complete variable domain is NAGVMQNPRHLVRRRGQEARLRCSPMKGHSHVYWYRQLPEEGLKFMVYLQKENIIDESGMPKERFSAEFPKEGPSILRIQQVVRGDSAAYFCASSRGQAEKLFFGSGTQLSVL.

This chain links TRBV18 with TRBJ1-1; D is unresolved. The CDR3 loop spans 16 amino acids. Trimming shortened V by 3 bases and J by 1 base, and 15 bases separated the two germline ends. The germline CDR1 and CDR2 sequences are KGHSH and LQKENI. The CDR3 spells CASSPSLTQGNTEAFF. The CDR3 DNA sequence: TGTGCCAGCTCACCGTCTTTGACCCAAGGGAACACTGAAGCTTTCTTT.

This clone showed up just once. The chain carries TRBV6-6 and TRBJ1-5; perhaps TRBD1 as D (5 bases). Trimming took 2 bases from V and 2 from J, leaving 10 bases between them. Germline CDR1 reads MNHNY; CDR2 reads SVGAGI (reference sequence). CDR3 size: 15 residues. The CDR3 is CASSYVGVGNQPQHF. For the CDR3, the DNA is TGTGCCAGCAGTTACGTGGGGGTAGGCAATCAGCCCCAGCATTTT.

The chain employs TRBV15 and TRBJ2-1, with D hard to call. V lost 0 bases to trimming and J lost 9 bases, with 9 bases between them. The germline V gene has CDR1 LNHNV and CDR2 YYDKDF (reference sequence). CDR3 length: 13 residues. CDR3 sequence reads: CATSRDPPGEQFF. The CDR3 DNA follows: TGTGCCACCAGCAGAGATCCTCCTGGTGAGCAGTTCTTC.

This sequence joins TRBV28 and TRBJ2-7; no definite D call. V was pared by 5 bases and J by 0 bases, with 11 bases between. Looked up from germline, CDR1 is MDHEN and CDR2 is SYDVKM. The CDR3 is 14 amino acids. CDR3 sequence: CASSLPGYSYEQYF. In DNA, the CDR3 is TGTGCCAGCAGTCTACCTGGGTACTCCTACGAGCAGTACTTC.

This chain links TRBV30 with TRBJ2-1; possibly TRBD2 for D (6 bases). The V gene lost 3 bases and the J gene lost 7 bases, with 10 bases spanning the gap. The CDR3 is 12 amino acids. Per germline, CDR1 GTSNPN and CDR2 SVGIG (reference sequence). The DNA of the CDR3 is TGTGCCTGGAGGGGACTGGTGAATGAGCAGTTCTTC. Its protein product is CAWRGLVNEQFF.

This chain joins TRBV5-1 and TRBJ2-5; D may be TRBD1 (6 bases). In germline, CDR1 is SGHRS, CDR2 YFSETQ. The CDR3 contains 15 residues. Deletions cut 4 bases from V and 5 bases from J, with 18 bases between. The CDR3 loop is CASSIGQLSRETQYF. CDR3 coding DNA: TGCGCCAGCAGCATCGGACAGCTTAGTAGGGAGACCCAGTACTTC.

The chain uses TRBV10-1 and TRBJ2-7; possibly TRBD1 or TRBD2 for D (6 bases each). Germline lookup yields CDR1 WNHNN and CDR2 SYGVQD (reference sequence). Trimming shortened V by 3 bases and J by 4 bases, and 16 bases separated the two germline ends. The CDR3 has 15 residues. The CDR3 spells CASSDPGGQPYEQYF. The CDR3 region has the DNA TGCGCCAGCAGTGATCCCGGGGGCCAACCTTACGAGCAGTACTTC.

This clone appeared once. V and J are TRBV27 and TRBJ2-7, with D perhaps matching TRBD2 (5 bases). V was cut by 2 bases and J by 4 bases, with 12 bases left in between. Germline V gene sequence: CDR1 MNHEY, CDR2 SMNVEV (reference sequence). The CDR3 extends over 14 amino acids. CDR3 loop: CASSLRGSMYEQYF. CDR3 sequence (DNA): TGTGCCAGCAGTTTACGGGGTAGCATGTACGAGCAGTACTTC.

Only one count was recorded for this clone. The chain combines TRBV28 with TRBJ1-5, with 11 bases that match TRBD1. This CDR3 is built from 15 residues. With V trimmed by 5 bases and J by 6 bases, 6 bases remained unmatched. Germline V gene lookup returns CDR1 MDHEN and CDR2 SYDVKM. This CDR3 is CASSTGQGAGQPQHF. The DNA for the CDR3 is TGTGCCAGCAGTACCGGACAGGGGGCAGGTCAGCCCCAGCATTTT. The full variable domain, rest sourced from reference TRBV28 and TRBJ1-5, is DVKVTQSSRYLVKRTGEKVFLECVQDMDHENMFWYRQDPGLGLRLIYFSYDVKMKEKGDIPEGYSVSREKKERFSLILESASTNQTSMYLCASSTGQGAGQPQHFGDGTRLSIL.

This chain's CDR3 is CASSASGGFGQYF. The CDR3 nucleotides are TGTGCCAGCAGTGCTTCAGGGGGCTTTGGGCAGTACTTC. The genes are TRBV2 and TRBJ2-7, with TRBD1 matching over 8 bases. The ends lost 4 bases at V and 9 bases at J; junction bases unmatched: 8. There are 13 residues in the CDR3. The germline gives CDR1 SNHLY, CDR2 FYNNEI.

The chain employs TRBV7-8 and TRBJ2-5, with 15 bases fitting TRBD2. V lost 5 bases and J lost 3; bases outside the gene matches: 4. There are 16 residues in the CDR3. Germline CDR1 reads SGHVS; CDR2 reads FQNEAQ. CDR3 amino acids: CASSLGLAGGKETQYF. The CDR3 coding sequence is TGTGCCAGCAGCCTGGGACTAGCGGGGGGAAAAGAGACCCAGTACTTC.

The chain has TRBV18 and TRBJ2-3, with D hard to call. V lost 7 bases and J lost 2, with 7 bases in between. The V gene's germline CDR1 is KGHSH and CDR2 LQKENI. The CDR3 totals 12 residues. This CDR3 reads CASFAPTDTQYF. The CDR3 DNA is TGTGCCAGCTTTGCCCCCACAGATACGCAGTATTTT.

V and J are TRBV27 and TRBJ2-1, with TRBD1 matching over 8 bases. Germline lookup yields CDR1 MNHEY and CDR2 SMNVEV (reference sequence). The CDR3 is made up of 15 amino acids. V dropped 6 bases and J dropped 0; count of bases not matched to a gene: 4. The CDR3 DNA is TGTGCCAGCAGCCACACAGGGGGCTCCTACAATGAGCAGTTCTTC. Amino acid sequence: CASSHTGGSYNEQFF.

The J gene is TRBJ1-1, the V gene TRBV5-1, with 9 nucleotides matching TRBD1. The CDR3 has 17 amino acids. Per the germline V gene, CDR1 is SGHRS and CDR2 is YFSETQ. Unmatched junction bases numbered 12, after V lost 5 bases and J lost 1 base. The CDR3 region is CASSLTGGTVGNTEAFF. The CDR3 DNA is TGCGCCAGCAGTTTGACAGGGGGTACAGTGGGGAACACTGAAGCTTTCTTT.

The chain recombines TRBV5-1 with TRBJ2-1; 12 bases are a match to TRBD2. CDR3 length: 16 amino acids. The V gene end was trimmed by 0 bases and the J gene end by 10 bases; junction bases not matched to a gene: 8. Germline assignment: CDR1 SGHRS and CDR2 YFSETQ. The CDR3 DNA reads TGCGCCAGCAGCTTGGTTCTAGCGGGAGGGTTTAGGGAGCAGTTCTTC. It is translated as CASSLVLAGGFREQFF.

The chain joins TRBV10-3 to TRBJ2-7, with 9 nucleotides matching TRBD1. Germline V lookup: CDR1 ENHRY, CDR2 SYGVKD. This CDR3 region has 17 residues. V shed 6 bases and J 0 bases; nucleotides not matched to a gene: 12. CDR3: CAISNFPGQGTSYEQYF. CDR3 in DNA: TGTGCCATCAGCAACTTCCCGGGACAGGGTACCTCCTACGAGCAGTACTTC.

V usage is TRBV27 and J usage is TRBJ1-6; D call uncertain. Germline values: CDR1 MNHEY, CDR2 SMNVEV (reference sequence). This CDR3 has 14 residues. The germline V and J ends were trimmed by 4 bases and 6 bases, with 10 bases remaining between them. CDR3 amino acids: CASSSDTRNSPLHF. CDR3 DNA: TGTGCCAGCAGTTCCGACACCCGTAATTCACCCCTCCACTTT.

The chain employs TRBV30 and TRBJ2-5, with 12 bases fitting TRBD2. Trimming took 0 bases from V and 4 from J; bases not matched to a gene: 0. Germline V gene lookup returns CDR1 GTSNPN and CDR2 SVGIG (reference sequence). This CDR3 is built from 14 residues. The CDR3 region has the DNA TGTGCCTGGAGTGTGGGACTAGCGGGAGAGACCCAGTACTTC. Translation: CAWSVGLAGETQYF.

The J gene is TRBJ1-1, the V gene TRBV11-1; D remains ambiguous. Germline V CDR1 and CDR2: SGHAT, FQDESV (reference sequence). The CDR3 spans 14 residues. V was cut by 5 bases and J by 0 bases, with 10 bases left in between. The CDR3 bases are TGTGCCAGCAGCCAAAGACTTATGAACACTGAAGCTTTCTTT. Translation gives CASSQRLMNTEAFF.

This chain joins TRBV11-3 and TRBJ2-5; 9 nucleotides match TRBD1. V shed 5 bases and J 5 bases; nucleotides not matched to a gene: 9. Germline V CDR1 and CDR2: SGHNT, YENEEA. The CDR3 spans 15 residues. The DNA for the CDR3 is TGTGCCAGCAGCCTCGGAGACAGGGGGTGGGAGACCCAGTACTTC. This gives the protein CASSLGDRGWETQYF.

The chain recombines TRBV11-2 with TRBJ2-1; 11 bases align to TRBD2. The CDR3 runs to 16 residues. With 5 bases clipped from V and 0 bases from J, the junction kept 3 bases outside the gene matches. Germline loops: CDR1 SGHAT, CDR2 FQNNGV. CDR3 sequence (DNA): TGTGCCAGCAGCATACTAGCGGGAGTCTCCTACAATGAGCAGTTCTTC. Protein sequence: CASSILAGVSYNEQFF.

The rearrangement links TRBV9 to TRBJ1-1; no firm D call. Germline V gene lookup returns CDR1 SGDLS and CDR2 YYNGEE. The CDR3 totals 14 residues. With 0 bases removed from V and 8 bases from J, the gap between germline ends came to 14 bases. CDR3 residues: CASSVELDPIEAFF. CDR3 in DNA: TGTGCCAGCAGCGTAGAGCTGGACCCAATCGAAGCTTTCTTT.

V and J are TRBV18 and TRBJ2-2; D is unclear. The germline CDR1 and CDR2 sequences are KGHSH and LQKENI. The CDR3 extends over 14 amino acids. Trimming shortened V by 1 base and J by 1 base, and 4 bases separated the two germline ends. The CDR3 loop is CASSPQQNTGELFF. Here the CDR3 DNA reads TGTGCCAGCTCACCACAACAGAACACCGGGGAGCTGTTTTTT.

V gene TRBV5-1 combines with J gene TRBJ1-1, with a tentative D call TRBD1 (6 bases). The germline CDR1 and CDR2 sequences are SGHRS and YFSETQ. V was trimmed by 1 base and J by 1 base, leaving 11 bases between them. The CDR3 totals 15 residues. CDR3 protein: CASSLSGAGNTEAFF. The CDR3 DNA sequence: TGCGCCAGCAGCTTGTCAGGGGCGGGGAACACTGAAGCTTTCTTT.

The chain links TRBV7-9 to TRBJ1-5; 9 bases agree with TRBD1. This CDR3 is built from 15 residues. CDR1 is SEHNR, CDR2 FQNEAQ, per germline (reference sequence). V dropped 4 bases and J dropped 4; count of bases not matched to a gene: 5. In DNA, the CDR3 is TGTGCCAGCAGCTGGGGGGACAGGGCAAATCAGCCCCAGCATTTT. Translated: CASSWGDRANQPQHF.

This rearrangement joins TRBV19 to TRBJ1-1; the D gene is possibly TRBD1 (5 bases). Looked up from germline, CDR1 is LNHDA and CDR2 is SQIVND (reference sequence). Trimming took 5 bases from V and 1 from J, leaving 11 bases between them. The CDR3 has 14 residues. CDR3 amino acids: CASSGGRQNTEAFF. CDR3 bases: TGTGCCAGTAGTGGGGGACGCCAGAACACTGAAGCTTTCTTT.

The chain combines TRBV30 with TRBJ2-7, with 7 bases lining up with TRBD1. V lost 3 bases to trimming and J lost 6 bases; unmatched junction nucleotides: 2. In germline, CDR1 is GTSNPN, CDR2 SVGIG (reference sequence). This CDR3 is built from 11 residues. The CDR3 loop is CAWRTGAEQYF. The CDR3 region has the DNA TGTGCCTGGAGAACAGGGGCCGAGCAGTACTTC.

The chain has TRBV2 and TRBJ2-5; 7 positions agree with TRBD2. The CDR3 covers 13 residues. The V gene's germline CDR1 is SNHLY and CDR2 FYNNEI. Trimming cost V 5 bases and J 4 bases; bases outside gene matches: 4. The CDR3 nucleotides are TGTGCCAGCAGTCCAGGACTAGGAGAGACCCAGTACTTC. It codes for CASSPGLGETQYF.

This clone occurred once. This rearrangement joins TRBV19 to TRBJ2-7, with D tentatively TRBD2 (5 bases). The germline CDR1 and CDR2 sequences are LNHDA and SQIVND (reference sequence). The CDR3 contains 15 residues. The V end lost 4 bases, the J end lost 5 bases, and 18 bases lay between the germline ends. This CDR3 reads CASSTGLARMDEQYF. The CDR3 DNA sequence: TGTGCCAGTAGTACAGGCCTAGCCCGGATGGACGAGCAGTACTTC.